Listed below are T cell receptor beta chains from one sample, sequenced in a study of T-cell reconstitution after alpha-beta-depleted transplantation in children. TCRdb reprocessed the PCR reads via MiXCR and lists one record per CDR3 protein. The sample carries some 600,000 distinct CDR3 sequences, approximately 13% recorded once. The material sequenced was PBMCs, mostly from graft donor cells, taken 360 days after TCRalphabeta/CD19-depleted stem cell transplant. The receptors were gathered from a male patient younger than 18 who had a stem cell transplant for acute myeloid leukemia, so the T cells may come from the graft donor. The CDR3 runs from the conserved cysteine through the conserved F or W. The D gene is left open where the match is weak. Expanded clones get a size class; other rows say once, few or many, or leave the size out.

d_call	j_call	v_call	clone_size	cdr3_nt	cdr3_aa
.	TRBJ2-1	TRBV5-1	many	TGCGCCAGCCGGGACCGCGGGTATGAGCAGTTCTTC	CASRDRGYEQFF
.	TRBJ2-3	TRBV12-3/TRBV12-4	many	TGTGCCAGCAGGGGGGACTCCCCGGATACGCAGTATTTT	CASRGDSPDTQYF
TRBD1	TRBJ2-6	TRBV28	few	TGTGCCAGCAGTCCGGGACAGCAATTCTCTGGGGCCAACGTCCTGACTTTC	CASSPGQQFSGANVLTF
TRBD2	TRBJ2-5	TRBV28	few	TGTGCCAGCAGTAGTCGAGCGGGAGGGCCAGTTGAAGGGAACTTC	CASSSRAGGPVEGNF
.	TRBJ2-5	TRBV29-1	few	TGCAGCGTCAGGACGGGAAAGAGGACCCAGTACTTC	CSVRTGKRTQYF
TRBD2	TRBJ2-1	TRBV20-1	.	TGCAGTGCTAGAGAAGCGGGAGGGATCTCCTACAATGAGCAGTTCTTC	CSAREAGGISYNEQFF
TRBD1	TRBJ2-1	TRBV4-2	.	TGTGCCAGCAGCCATATTGGACAGGGGGTCTTCAATGAGCAGTTCTTC	CASSHIGQGVFNEQFF
TRBD2	TRBJ2-3	TRBV10-3	.	TGTGCCATCAAACAAGCGGGAGCACGAGCAGATACGCAGTATTTT	CAIKQAGARADTQYF
TRBD2	TRBJ2-7	TRBV15	many	TGTGCCACCAGCAGATCCTCCGGGACTAGTGACGAGCAGTACTTC	CATSRSSGTSDEQYF
TRBD2	TRBJ2-3	TRBV9	many	TGTGCCAGCAGCCTCGGGACTAGCGGATTCACAGATACGCAGTATTTT	CASSLGTSGFTDTQYF
.	TRBJ2-7	TRBV7-9	few	TGTGCCAGCAGCCCTAGTACCGTGGCCCTCTACGAGCAGTACTTC	CASSPSTVALYEQYF
TRBD2	TRBJ2-7	TRBV27	.	TGTGCCAGCAGTCCGAAGGGGCGGGAGGGCCTTTACGAGCAGTACTTC	CASSPKGREGLYEQYF
TRBD1	TRBJ2-7	TRBV5-1	.	TGCGCCAGCATCACCGGGACAGGGATCTCCTACGAGCAGTACTTC	CASITGTGISYEQYF
.	TRBJ2-7	TRBV6-1	few	TGTGCCAGCACCTCATCCGGGCTAGCTTCTTCCTACGAGCAGTACTTC	CASTSSGLASSYEQYF
TRBD1	TRBJ2-7	TRBV24-1	.	TGTGCCACCAGTGACCCCAGGGCAGGGGGTGCACTCTACGAGCAGTACTTC	CATSDPRAGGALYEQYF
TRBD1	TRBJ2-3	TRBV9	few	TGTGCCAGCAGCAAACAGGGGACAGATACGCAGTATTTT	CASSKQGTDTQYF
.	TRBJ2-1	TRBV12-3/TRBV12-4	many	TGTGCCAGCAGACTATCGACTAGTTATAACGAGCAGTTCTTC	CASRLSTSYNEQFF
.	TRBJ2-3	TRBV18	many	TGTGCCAGCTCACCAGGGCCAGATACGCAGTATTTT	CASSPGPDTQYF
TRBD1	TRBJ2-1	TRBV19	.	TGTGCCAGTAGGCCGGGACAGGGAAGCTATGAGCAGTTCTTC	CASRPGQGSYEQFF
.	TRBJ2-7	TRBV29-1	many	TGCAGCGTTGCCCCGACAGGCTCCTACGAGCAGTACTTC	CSVAPTGSYEQYF
.	TRBJ2-3	TRBV5-1	.	TGCGCCAGCAGGGCCTATATGCTAGGCAATACGCAGTATTTT	CASRAYMLGNTQYF
.	TRBJ1-2	TRBV4-1	.	TGCGCCAGCAGCCTTGGCGCGGGACAAGCCTATGGCTACACCTTC	CASSLGAGQAYGYTF
.	TRBJ2-1	TRBV27	many	TGTGCCAGCAGTCTGGGACTTCTCTACAATGAGCAGTTCTTC	CASSLGLLYNEQFF
.	TRBJ2-1	TRBV7-3	few	TGTGCCAGCAGCTTAAAGGGCAGCCCCGGGACTCTCCTGGAGGATGAGCAGTTCTTC	CASSLKGSPGTLLEDEQFF
TRBD2	TRBJ2-5	TRBV20-1	.	TGCAGTGCGAGACTAGCGGGGGTAAAGCAAGAGACCCAGTACTTC	CSARLAGVKQETQYF
.	TRBJ2-7	TRBV7-2	few	TGTGCCAGCAGCTTAGTTGGTTGGAGCTCCTACGAGCAGTACTTC	CASSLVGWSSYEQYF
.	TRBJ2-7	TRBV28	many	TGTGCCAGCAGAGGACCTTCTATCCGGCAGTACTTC	CASRGPSIRQYF
.	TRBJ2-4	TRBV5-6	many	TGTGCCAGCAGCTTTAGGGGGGGCAATCAGTACTTC	CASSFRGGNQYF
TRBD2	TRBJ2-2	TRBV20-1	.	TGCAGTGCTAGAGATGTAGCGGGAGGGGAAGCCACCGGGGAGCTGTTTTTT	CSARDVAGGEATGELFF
TRBD2	TRBJ2-1	TRBV5-1	many	TGCGCCAGCAGCCCCGGGACTAGCGGGATCGGTGAGCAGTTCTTC	CASSPGTSGIGEQFF
TRBD2	TRBJ2-7	TRBV12-3/TRBV12-4	.	TGTGCCAGCAGTTTTGGGAGGGCCGGATACGAGCAGTACTTC	CASSFGRAGYEQYF
.	TRBJ2-7	TRBV7-8	.	TGTGCCAGCAGCTTAGCGCTAGGGGTCTGGGGGATCGAGCAGTACTTC	CASSLALGVWGIEQYF
.	TRBJ2-2	TRBV12-3/TRBV12-4	many	TGTGCCAGCAGTTTAACCCGGGGGGCTACCGGGGAGCTGTTTTTT	CASSLTRGATGELFF
.	TRBJ2-1	TRBV6-2/TRBV6-3	many	TGTGCCAGCAGTTCCACCGTTACAACCTCTAGGTCCGGCTCCTACAATGAGCAGTTCTTC	CASSSTVTTSRSGSYNEQFF
TRBD2	TRBJ2-2	TRBV20-1	many	TGCAGTGCTAGAACCTCGGGACTACCTCTTAACACCGGGGAGCTGTTTTTT	CSARTSGLPLNTGELFF
TRBD1	TRBJ1-5	TRBV6-2/TRBV6-3	.	TGTGCCAGCAGTTACGGACAGGGGTTCGGTCAGCCCCAGCATTTT	CASSYGQGFGQPQHF
TRBD1	TRBJ2-1	TRBV7-6	few	TGTGCCAGCAGCCACCCCGGGACAGGGCCGTACAATGAGCAGTTCTTC	CASSHPGTGPYNEQFF
.	TRBJ2-3	TRBV24-1	.	TGTGCCACCAGTGATCTGGATTGGGGTCTTGATACGCAGTATTTT	CATSDLDWGLDTQYF